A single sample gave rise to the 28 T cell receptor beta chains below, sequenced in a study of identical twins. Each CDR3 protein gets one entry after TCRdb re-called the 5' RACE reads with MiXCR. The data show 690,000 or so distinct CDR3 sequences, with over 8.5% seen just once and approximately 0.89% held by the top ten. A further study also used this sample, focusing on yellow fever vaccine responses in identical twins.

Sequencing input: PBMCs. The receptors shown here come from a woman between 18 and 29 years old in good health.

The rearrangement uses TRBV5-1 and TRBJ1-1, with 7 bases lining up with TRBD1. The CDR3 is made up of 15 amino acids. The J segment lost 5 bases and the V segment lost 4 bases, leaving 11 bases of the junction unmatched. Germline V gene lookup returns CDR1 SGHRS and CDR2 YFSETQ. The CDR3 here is CASSPGYRGETEAFF. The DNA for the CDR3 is TGCGCCAGCAGCCCGGGCTACAGGGGTGAGACTGAAGCTTTCTTT.

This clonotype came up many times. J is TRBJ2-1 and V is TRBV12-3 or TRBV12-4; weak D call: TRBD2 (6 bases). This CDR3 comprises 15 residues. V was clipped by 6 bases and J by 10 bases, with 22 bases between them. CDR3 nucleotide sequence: TGTGCCAGCAGCCCGACCATAAGGCCGGCGGGGGAGCAGTTCTTC. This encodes CASSPTIRPAGEQFF.

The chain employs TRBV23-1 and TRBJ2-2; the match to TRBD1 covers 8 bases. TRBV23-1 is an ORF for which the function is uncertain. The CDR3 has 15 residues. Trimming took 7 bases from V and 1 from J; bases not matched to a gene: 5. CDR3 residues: CASTPGQGNTGELFF. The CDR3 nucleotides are TGCGCCAGCACCCCCGGACAGGGGAACACCGGGGAGCTGTTTTTT.

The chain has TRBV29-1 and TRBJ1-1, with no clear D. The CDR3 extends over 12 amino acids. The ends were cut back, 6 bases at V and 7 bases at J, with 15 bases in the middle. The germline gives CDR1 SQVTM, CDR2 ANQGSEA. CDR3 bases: TGCAGCGTCGGGTTTGTGGGTGGTGAAGCTTTCTTT. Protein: CSVGFVGGEAFF. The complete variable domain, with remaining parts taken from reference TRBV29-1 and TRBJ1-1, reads SAVISQKPSRDICQRGTSLTIQCQVDSQVTMMFWYRQQPGQSLTLIATANQGSEATYESGFVIDKFPISRPNLTFSTLTVSNMSPEDSSIYLCSVGFVGGEAFFGQGTRLTVV.

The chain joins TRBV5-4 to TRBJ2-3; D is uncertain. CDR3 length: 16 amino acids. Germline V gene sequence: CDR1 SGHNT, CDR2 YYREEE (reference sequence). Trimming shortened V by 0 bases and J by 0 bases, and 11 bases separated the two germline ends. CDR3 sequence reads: CASSLERPPSTDTQYF. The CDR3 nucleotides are TGTGCCAGCAGCTTGGAAAGGCCGCCTAGCACAGATACGCAGTATTTT. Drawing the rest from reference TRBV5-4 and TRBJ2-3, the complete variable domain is ETGVTQSPTHLIKTRGQQVTLRCSSQSGHNTVSWYQQALGQGPQFIFQYYREEENGRGNFPPRFSGLQFPNYSSELNVNALELDDSALYLCASSLERPPSTDTQYFGPGTRLTVL.

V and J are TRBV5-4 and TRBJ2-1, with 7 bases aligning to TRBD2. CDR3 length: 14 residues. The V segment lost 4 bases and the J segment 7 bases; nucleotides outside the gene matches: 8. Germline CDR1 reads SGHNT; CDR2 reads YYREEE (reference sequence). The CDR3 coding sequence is TGTGCCAGCAGCATAGGGACTATTCGAAATGAGCAGTTCTTC. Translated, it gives CASSIGTIRNEQFF.

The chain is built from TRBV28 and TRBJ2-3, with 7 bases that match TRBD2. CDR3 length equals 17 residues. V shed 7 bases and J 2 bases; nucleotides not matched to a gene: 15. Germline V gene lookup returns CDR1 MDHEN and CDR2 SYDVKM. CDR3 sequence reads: CASTLSLAGALTDTQYF. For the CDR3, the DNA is TGTGCCAGCACCCTTTCGTTGGCGGGAGCCCTCACAGATACGCAGTATTTT.

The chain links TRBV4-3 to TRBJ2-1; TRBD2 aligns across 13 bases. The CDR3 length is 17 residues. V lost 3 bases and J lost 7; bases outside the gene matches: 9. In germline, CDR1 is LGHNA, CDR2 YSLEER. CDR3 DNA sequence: TGCGCCAGCAGCCACCAACGTGGGACTAGCGGGGCAAATGAGCAGTTCTTC. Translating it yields CASSHQRGTSGANEQFF.

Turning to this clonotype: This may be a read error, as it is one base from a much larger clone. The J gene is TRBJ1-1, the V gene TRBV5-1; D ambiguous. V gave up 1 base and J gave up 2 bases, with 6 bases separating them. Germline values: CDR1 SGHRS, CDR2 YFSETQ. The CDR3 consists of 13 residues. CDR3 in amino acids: CASSLIVNTEAFF. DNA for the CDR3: TGCGCCAGCAGCTTGATAGTTAACACTGAAGCTTTCTTT.

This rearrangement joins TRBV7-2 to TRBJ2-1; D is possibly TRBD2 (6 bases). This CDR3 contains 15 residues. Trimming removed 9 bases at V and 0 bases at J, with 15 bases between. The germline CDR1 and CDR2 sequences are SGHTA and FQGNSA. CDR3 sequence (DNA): TGTGCCAGTGGGAGGCGGACGAGCTCCTACAATGAGCAGTTCTTC. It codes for CASGRRTSSYNEQFF. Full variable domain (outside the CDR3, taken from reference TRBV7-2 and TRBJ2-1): GAGVSQSPSNKVTEKGKDVELRCDPISGHTALYWYRQSLGQGLEFLIYFQGNSAPDKSGLPSDRFSAERTGGSVSTLTIQRTQQEDSAVYLCASGRRTSSYNEQFFGPGTRLTVL.

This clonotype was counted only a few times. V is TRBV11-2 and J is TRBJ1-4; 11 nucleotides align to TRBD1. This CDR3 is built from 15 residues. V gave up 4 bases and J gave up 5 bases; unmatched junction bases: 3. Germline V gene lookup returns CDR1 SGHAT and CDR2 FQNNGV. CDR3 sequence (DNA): TGTGCCAGCAGCTGGACAGGGGGCGGAAATGAAAAACTGTTTTTT. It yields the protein CASSWTGGGNEKLFF. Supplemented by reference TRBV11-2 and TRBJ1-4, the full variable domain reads EAGVAQSPRYKIIEKRQSVAFWCNPISGHATLYWYQQILGQGPKLLIQFQNNGVVDDSQLPKDRFSAERLKGVDSTLKIQPAKLEDSAVYLCASSWTGGGNEKLFFGSGTQLSVL.

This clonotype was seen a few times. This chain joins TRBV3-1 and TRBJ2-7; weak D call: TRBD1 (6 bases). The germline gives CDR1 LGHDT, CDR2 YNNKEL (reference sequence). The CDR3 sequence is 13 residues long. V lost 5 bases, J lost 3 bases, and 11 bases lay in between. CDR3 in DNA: TGTGCCAGCAGCGATACAGGGAACTACGAGCAGTACTTC. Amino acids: CASSDTGNYEQYF.

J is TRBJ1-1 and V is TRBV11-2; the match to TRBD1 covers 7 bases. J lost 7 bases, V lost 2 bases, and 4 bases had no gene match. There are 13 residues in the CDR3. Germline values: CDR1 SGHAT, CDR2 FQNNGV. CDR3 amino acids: CASSLLRGGEAFF. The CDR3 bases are TGTGCCAGCAGCTTACTCAGGGGGGGTGAAGCTTTCTTT.

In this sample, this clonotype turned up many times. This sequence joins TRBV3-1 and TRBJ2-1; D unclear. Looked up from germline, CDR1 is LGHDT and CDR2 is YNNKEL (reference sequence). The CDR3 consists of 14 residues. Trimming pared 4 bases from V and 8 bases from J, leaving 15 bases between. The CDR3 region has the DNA TGTGCCAGCAGCCTCGCTACCGTGGGGTATGAGCAGTTCTTC. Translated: CASSLATVGYEQFF.

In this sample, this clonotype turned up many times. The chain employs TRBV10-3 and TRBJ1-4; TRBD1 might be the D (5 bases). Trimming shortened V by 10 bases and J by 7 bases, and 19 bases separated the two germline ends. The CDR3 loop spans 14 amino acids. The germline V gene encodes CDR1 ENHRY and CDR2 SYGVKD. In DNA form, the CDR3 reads TGTGCCACCCTCCCCGAGGGGTTGGCTGAAAAACTGTTTTTT. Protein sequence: CATLPEGLAEKLFF.

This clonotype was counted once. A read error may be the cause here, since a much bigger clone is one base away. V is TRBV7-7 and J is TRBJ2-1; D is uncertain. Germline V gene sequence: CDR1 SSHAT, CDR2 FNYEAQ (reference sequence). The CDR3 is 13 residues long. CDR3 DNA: TGTGGTAGCAGCTTAGGCCTCGGCTATGAGCAGTTCTTC. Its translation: CGSSLGLGYEQFF.

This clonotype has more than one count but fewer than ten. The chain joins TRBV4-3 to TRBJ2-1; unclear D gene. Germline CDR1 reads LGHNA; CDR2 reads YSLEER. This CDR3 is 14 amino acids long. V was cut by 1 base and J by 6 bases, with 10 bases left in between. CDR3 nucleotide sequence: TGCGCCAGCAGCCAAGGCACTGGCCCCAATGAGCAGTTCTTC. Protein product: CASSQGTGPNEQFF.

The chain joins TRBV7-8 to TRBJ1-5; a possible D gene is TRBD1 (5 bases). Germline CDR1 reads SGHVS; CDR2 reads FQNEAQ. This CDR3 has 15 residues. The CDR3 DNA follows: TGTGCGACGGGGGATCGGGGAGGGGGCAATCAGCCCCAGCATTTT. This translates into CATGDRGGGNQPQHF.

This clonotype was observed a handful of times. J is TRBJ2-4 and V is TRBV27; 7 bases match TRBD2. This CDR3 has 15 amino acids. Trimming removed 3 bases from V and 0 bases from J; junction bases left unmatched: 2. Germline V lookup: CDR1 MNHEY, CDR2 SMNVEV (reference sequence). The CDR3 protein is CASSLGRVAKNIQYF. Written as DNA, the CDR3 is TGTGCCAGCAGTTTGGGGAGGGTAGCCAAAAACATTCAGTACTTC.

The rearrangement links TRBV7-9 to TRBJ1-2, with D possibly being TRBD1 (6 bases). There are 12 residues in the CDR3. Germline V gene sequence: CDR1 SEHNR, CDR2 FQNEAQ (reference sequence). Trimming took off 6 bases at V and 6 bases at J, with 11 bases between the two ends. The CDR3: CASSGDTHGYTF. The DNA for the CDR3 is TGTGCCAGCAGTGGGGACACCCATGGCTACACCTTC. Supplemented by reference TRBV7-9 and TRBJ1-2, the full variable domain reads DTGVSQNPRHKITKRGQNVTFRCDPISEHNRLYWYRQTLGQGPEFLTYFQNEAQLEKSRLLSDRFSAERPKGSFSTLEIQRTEQGDSAMYLCASSGDTHGYTFGSGTRLTVV.

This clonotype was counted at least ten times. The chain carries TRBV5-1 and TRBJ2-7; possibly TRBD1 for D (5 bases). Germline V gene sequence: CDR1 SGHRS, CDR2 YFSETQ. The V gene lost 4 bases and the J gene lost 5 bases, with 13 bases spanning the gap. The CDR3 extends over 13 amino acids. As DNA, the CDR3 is TGCGCCAGCAGCGCGACAGATTCCAACGAGCAGTACTTC. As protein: CASSATDSNEQYF.

In nucleotides, the CDR3 is TGCGCCAGCAGCTTGTTTGGGCCGGGAGGGGGTTCACCCCTCCACTTT. Amino acids: CASSLFGPGGGSPLHF. This chain joins TRBV5-1 and TRBJ1-6, with D perhaps matching TRBD1 (6 bases). V lost 1 base and J lost 9, with 17 bases in between. CDR1 SGHRS and CDR2 YFSETQ come from the germline V gene. The CDR3 is 16 amino acids.

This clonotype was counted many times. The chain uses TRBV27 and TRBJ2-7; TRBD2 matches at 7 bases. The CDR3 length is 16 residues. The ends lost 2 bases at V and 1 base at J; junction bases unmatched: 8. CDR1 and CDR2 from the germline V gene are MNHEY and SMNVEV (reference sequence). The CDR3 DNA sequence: TGTGCCAGCAGTTTACTGCCGGGACTACCGTCCTACGAGCAGTACTTC. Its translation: CASSLLPGLPSYEQYF.

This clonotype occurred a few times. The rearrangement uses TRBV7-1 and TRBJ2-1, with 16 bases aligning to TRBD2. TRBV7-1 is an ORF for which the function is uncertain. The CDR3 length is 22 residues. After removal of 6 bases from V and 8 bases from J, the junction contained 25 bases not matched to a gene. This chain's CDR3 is CASSSMDPGLAGGGPALDEQFF. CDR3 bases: TGTGCCAGCAGTTCTATGGATCCGGGACTAGCGGGAGGGGGTCCAGCTTTGGATGAGCAGTTCTTC.

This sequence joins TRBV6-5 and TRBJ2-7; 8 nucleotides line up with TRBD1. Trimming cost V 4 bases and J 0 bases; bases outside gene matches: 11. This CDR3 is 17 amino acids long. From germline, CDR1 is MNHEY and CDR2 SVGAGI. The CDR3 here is CASSSGKGTGSSYEQYF. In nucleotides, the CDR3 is TGTGCCAGCAGTTCCGGGAAAGGGACAGGAAGCTCCTACGAGCAGTACTTC.

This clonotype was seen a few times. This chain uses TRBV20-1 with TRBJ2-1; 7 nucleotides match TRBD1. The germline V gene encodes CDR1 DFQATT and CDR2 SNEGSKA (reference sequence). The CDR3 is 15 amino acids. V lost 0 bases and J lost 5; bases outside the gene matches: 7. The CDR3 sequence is CSARDRRGTNNEQFF. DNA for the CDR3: TGCAGTGCTAGAGATCGCAGGGGGACAAACAATGAGCAGTTCTTC.

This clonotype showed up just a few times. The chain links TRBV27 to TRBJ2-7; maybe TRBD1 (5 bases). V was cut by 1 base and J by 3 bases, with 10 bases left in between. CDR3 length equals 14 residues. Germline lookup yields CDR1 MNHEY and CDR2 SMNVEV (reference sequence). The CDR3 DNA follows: TGTGCCAGCAGTTTATTTCAGGGTGGCTACGAGCAGTACTTC. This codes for CASSLFQGGYEQYF.

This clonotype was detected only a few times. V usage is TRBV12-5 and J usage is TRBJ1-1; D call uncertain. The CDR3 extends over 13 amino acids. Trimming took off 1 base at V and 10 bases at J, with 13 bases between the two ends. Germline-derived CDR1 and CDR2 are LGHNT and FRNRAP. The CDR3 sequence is CASGLEPGPGAFF. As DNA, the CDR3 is TGTGCTAGTGGTTTGGAACCGGGCCCTGGAGCTTTCTTT.